A selection of T cell receptor beta chains follows, all from one sample in a study of T-cell memory formation after mild COVID-19. TCRdb re-called the 5' RACE reads with MiXCR, one entry per CDR3 protein. The sample holds some 250,000 distinct CDR3 sequences, 8% to 9.5% seen once. Sequenced input: PBMCs or a T cell subset sorted from them (not recorded which). These receptors originate from a man younger than 30 who had mild COVID-19 (a few samples of this study predate the infection). Cell type and time point are not known. Both conserved end residues are part of each CDR3. The D gene is left open where the match is weak. Where a row states a size, it is once, few, many or the class of an expanded clone; other rows omit it.

clone size: NA
D gene: NA
V gene: TRBV7-9
J gene: TRBJ2-3
CDR3 DNA: TGTGCCAGCAGCTTCCGCGGGGGCCCATTAAGCACAGATACGCAGTATTTT
CDR3 protein: CASSFRGGPLSTDTQYF

clone size: few
D gene: TRBD1
V gene: TRBV12-3/TRBV12-4
J gene: TRBJ1-2
CDR3 DNA: TGTGCCAGCAGCGCCCTGACAGGGGCCTATGGCTACACCTTC
CDR3 protein: CASSALTGAYGYTF

clone size: NA
D gene: TRBD1
V gene: TRBV12-3/TRBV12-4
J gene: TRBJ1-2
CDR3 DNA: TGTGCCAGCGGGACAGGCCTAAACTATGGCTACACCTTC
CDR3 protein: CASGTGLNYGYTF

clone size: few
D gene: NA
V gene: TRBV6-5
J gene: TRBJ1-2
CDR3 DNA: TGTGCCAGCAGAGGGGACTTTTATGGCTACACCTTC
CDR3 protein: CASRGDFYGYTF

clone size: few
D gene: NA
V gene: TRBV7-9
J gene: TRBJ2-5
CDR3 DNA: TGTGCCAGCAGCTTGGGGGGCAACTTCGGAGAACAAGAGACCCAGTACTTC
CDR3 protein: CASSLGGNFGEQETQYF

clone size: NA
D gene: NA
V gene: TRBV18
J gene: TRBJ1-6
CDR3 DNA: TGTGCCAGCTCACAGGTCGAACGGGGACCCCTCCACTTT
CDR3 protein: CASSQVERGPLHF

clone size: few
D gene: NA
V gene: TRBV7-9
J gene: TRBJ1-1
CDR3 DNA: TGTGCCAGCAGCGCGGGGACGTGGGGCACTGAAGCTTTCTTT
CDR3 protein: CASSAGTWGTEAFF

clone size: NA
D gene: NA
V gene: TRBV10-3
J gene: TRBJ2-5
CDR3 DNA: TGTGCCACCGGGAGACAGGACATACAAGAGACCCAGTACTTC
CDR3 protein: CATGRQDIQETQYF

clone size: many
D gene: NA
V gene: TRBV6-6
J gene: TRBJ1-3
CDR3 DNA: TGTGCCAGCACTGAACAGTTCTCTGGAAACACCATATATTTT
CDR3 protein: CASTEQFSGNTIYF

clone size: few
D gene: NA
V gene: TRBV20-1
J gene: TRBJ1-1
CDR3 DNA: TGCAGTGCTAGAGATATCGGGGCTGAAGCTTTCTTT
CDR3 protein: CSARDIGAEAFF

clone size: few
D gene: TRBD1
V gene: TRBV11-2
J gene: TRBJ2-5
CDR3 DNA: TGTGCCAGCAGCTCCACGACAGGGGGGGAGACCCAGTACTTC
CDR3 protein: CASSSTTGGETQYF

clone size: few
D gene: NA
V gene: TRBV5-6
J gene: TRBJ1-5
CDR3 DNA: TGTGCCAGCAGCTTGGGGGTAGGGGCTGACCCCCTCCCCCAGCATTTT
CDR3 protein: CASSLGVGADPLPQHF

clone size: few
D gene: NA
V gene: TRBV6-5
J gene: TRBJ2-7
CDR3 DNA: TGTGCCAGCAGTCAGAGGAGCTCCTACGAGCAGTACTTC
CDR3 protein: CASSQRSSYEQYF

clone size: few
D gene: NA
V gene: TRBV6-5
J gene: TRBJ2-3
CDR3 DNA: TGTGCCAGCAGAAGCCTAGTGGATACGCAGTATTTT
CDR3 protein: CASRSLVDTQYF

clone size: many
D gene: TRBD2
V gene: TRBV24-1
J gene: TRBJ2-3
CDR3 DNA: TGTGCCACCAGTGATCCTGGCCGGGGGGATGCAGATACGCAGTATTTT
CDR3 protein: CATSDPGRGDADTQYF

clone size: few
D gene: NA
V gene: TRBV20-1
J gene: TRBJ2-1
CDR3 DNA: TGCAGTGCTACCGGTCCCCCCTACAATGAGCAGTTCTTC
CDR3 protein: CSATGPPYNEQFF

clone size: NA
D gene: NA
V gene: TRBV7-3
J gene: TRBJ2-1
CDR3 DNA: TGTGCCAGCAGCCGCGAAGGGGCCAACAATGAGCAGTTCTTC
CDR3 protein: CASSREGANNEQFF

clone size: NA
D gene: NA
V gene: TRBV24-1
J gene: TRBJ2-1
CDR3 DNA: TGTGCCACCAGTGGCCAGCGGTTTGAGCAGTTCTTC
CDR3 protein: CATSGQRFEQFF

clone size: NA
D gene: NA
V gene: TRBV20-1
J gene: TRBJ2-1
CDR3 DNA: TGCAGTGCTCCACCATGGCTGAGCTCCTACAATGAGCAGTTCTTC
CDR3 protein: CSAPPWLSSYNEQFF

clone size: few
D gene: TRBD1
V gene: TRBV20-1
J gene: TRBJ1-1
CDR3 DNA: TGCAGTGCTGGACAGGACCTGAACACTGAAGCTTTCTTT
CDR3 protein: CSAGQDLNTEAFF

clone size: NA
D gene: TRBD2
V gene: TRBV7-6
J gene: TRBJ2-3
CDR3 DNA: TGTGCCAGCAGCTTGAGGTCAGGAGTACTAGCGGGGTTCACAGATACGCAGTATTTT
CDR3 protein: CASSLRSGVLAGFTDTQYF

clone size: NA
D gene: NA
V gene: TRBV10-1
J gene: TRBJ1-1
CDR3 DNA: TGCGCCAGCAGCCCCGCGGCAGGTGCCGGTGAAGCTTTCTTT
CDR3 protein: CASSPAAGAGEAFF

clone size: NA
D gene: TRBD2
V gene: TRBV12-3/TRBV12-4
J gene: TRBJ2-5
CDR3 DNA: TGTGCCAGCAGTTCGAGCGGGAAAGGGTGGGAGACCCAGTACTTC
CDR3 protein: CASSSSGKGWETQYF

clone size: NA
D gene: NA
V gene: TRBV20-1
J gene: TRBJ2-5
CDR3 DNA: TGCAGTGTCCAGAAGAGGGACCAAGAGACCCAGTACTTC
CDR3 protein: CSVQKRDQETQYF